The next 29 T cell receptor beta chains were all read from a single sample in a study of blood T cell repertoires in COVID-19. The assay was immunoSEQ multiplex PCR, and TCRdb's table has in-frame clones only and misses some. The table lists some 100,000 clones, 90% of them singletons, with around 1.5% in the top ten. The sample consisted of peripheral blood. The receptors shown here come from a human donor with active COVID-19. The donor label of this sample is uncertain.

The gene calls are TRBV4-1 and TRBJ2-5; 8 bases align to TRBD2. Germline V gene sequence: CDR1 MGHRA, CDR2 YSYEKL. V shed 11 bases and J 0 bases; nucleotides not matched to a gene: 5. The CDR3 runs 13 residues. The DNA of the CDR3 is TGCGCCTCCCGGGGGGGGTACCAAGAGACCCAGTACTTC. Translated, it gives CASRGGYQETQYF.

The chain carries TRBV28 and TRBJ2-7; 8 nucleotides match TRBD2. The CDR3 is made up of 14 amino acids. The V and J ends lost 5 bases and 5 bases, in that order; junction bases with no gene match: 8. The germline gives CDR1 MDHEN, CDR2 SYDVKM. CDR3: CASSNRGLVDEQYF. The CDR3, as DNA: TGTGCCAGCAGTAATAGGGGACTAGTAGACGAGCAGTACTTC.

The chain joins TRBV5-8 to TRBJ2-7; TRBD2 matches at 7 bases. After removal of 7 bases from V and 0 bases from J, the junction contained 10 bases not matched to a gene. There are 15 residues in the CDR3. In germline, CDR1 is SGHTS, CDR2 YDEGEE. The DNA for the CDR3 is TGTGCCAGCTCCTTAAGGGAGGGAAGCTCCTACGAGCAGTACTTC. This encodes CASSLREGSSYEQYF.

The chain recombines TRBV18 with TRBJ2-7; a weak D match, TRBD1 (5 bases). This CDR3 region has 15 residues. V lost 0 bases to trimming and J lost 3 bases, with 12 bases between them. CDR1 is KGHSH, CDR2 LQKENI, per germline. The CDR3 is CASSPPQGRSYEQYF. The CDR3, as DNA: TGTGCCAGCTCACCACCTCAGGGCAGGAGCTACGAGCAGTACTTC.

In nucleotides, the CDR3 is TGCAGTGCTAGTATCACTATAGCGGGGCTAAGGGATGAGCAGTTCTTC. It specifies CSASITIAGLRDEQFF. V is TRBV20-1 and J is TRBJ2-1; TRBD2 matches 8 bases. CDR3 length equals 16 residues. Germline-derived CDR1 and CDR2 are DFQATT and SNEGSKA (reference sequence). V was clipped by 3 bases and J by 8 bases; unmatched bases: 15.

The chain carries TRBV7-2 and TRBJ1-6, with 10 bases identical to TRBD1. The germline gives CDR1 SGHTA, CDR2 FQGNSA. With V trimmed by 6 bases and J by 8 bases, 7 bases remained unmatched. The CDR3 is 15 amino acids. This chain's CDR3 is CASSEDRGRYSPLHF. The CDR3, as DNA: TGTGCCAGCAGTGAGGACAGGGGGAGGTATTCACCCCTCCACTTT.

This chain connects TRBV4-2 to TRBJ2-5; 12 bases line up with TRBD2. Trimming at V came to 4 bases and at J to 4 bases, leaving 7 bases not matched to a gene. This CDR3 comprises 16 residues. CDR1 and CDR2 (germline): LGHNA, YNFKEQ. CDR3 loop: CASSPLATSGGETQYF. The CDR3 DNA is TGTGCCAGCAGCCCCCTGGCGACTAGCGGGGGAGAGACCCAGTACTTC.

This clone was seen a handful of times. This chain joins TRBV4-1 and TRBJ2-1; 13 nucleotides agree with TRBD2. The junction had 4 bases not matched to a gene; V was cut back by 4 bases and J by 7 bases. This CDR3 is 15 amino acids long. Germline V lookup: CDR1 MGHRA, CDR2 YSYEKL. The CDR3 is CASSPGLAGRNEQFF. The DNA for the CDR3 is TGCGCCAGCAGCCCGGGACTAGCGGGGAGGAATGAGCAGTTCTTC.

J is TRBJ1-1 and V is TRBV10-3; D remains ambiguous. The CDR3 runs to 13 residues. The V gene lost 2 bases and the J gene lost 1 base, with 5 bases spanning the gap. Germline CDR1 reads ENHRY; CDR2 reads SYGVKD. The CDR3 coding sequence is TGTGCCATCAGTGAGCCGAGGAACACTGAAGCTTTCTTT. Amino acid sequence: CAISEPRNTEAFF.

The chain has TRBV28 and TRBJ1-5; no clear D gene. From germline, CDR1 is MDHEN and CDR2 SYDVKM. V was shortened by 3 bases and J by 2 bases, with 8 bases between the two germline ends. This CDR3 contains 14 residues. The CDR3 sequence: CASSFGQGNQPQHF. The DNA for the CDR3 is TGTGCCAGCAGTTTCGGCCAGGGCAATCAGCCCCAGCATTTT.

This chain joins TRBV30 and TRBJ1-2; 7 nucleotides line up with TRBD1. Germline-derived CDR1 and CDR2 are GTSNPN and SVGIG (reference sequence). The CDR3 spans 12 residues. V lost 4 bases and J lost 8; bases outside the gene matches: 7. This CDR3 reads CAWTKGAKGYTF. Here the CDR3 DNA reads TGTGCCTGGACCAAGGGGGCAAAGGGCTACACCTTC.

This CDR3 reads CAWSVQASWAFF. Written as DNA, the CDR3 is TGTGCCTGGAGTGTACAGGCCAGTTGGGCTTTCTTT. The chain recombines TRBV30 with TRBJ1-1; a possible D gene is TRBD1 (5 bases). This CDR3 region has 12 residues. Germline V lookup: CDR1 GTSNPN, CDR2 SVGIG (reference sequence). V lost 0 bases and J 11 bases, leaving 13 bases between the germline ends. The variable domain in full, completed from reference TRBV30 and TRBJ1-1, reads SQTIHQWPATLVQPVGSPLSLECTVEGTSNPNLYWYRQAAGRGLQLLFYSVGIGQISSEVPQNLSASRPQDRQFILSSKKLLLSDSGFYLCAWSVQASWAFFGQGTRLTVV.

The chain links TRBV5-1 to TRBJ2-3, with TRBD2 as a possible D gene (6 bases). Germline loops: CDR1 SGHRS, CDR2 YFSETQ. Trimming took 1 base from V and 6 from J, leaving 9 bases between them. There are 13 residues in the CDR3. This chain's CDR3 is CASSLTSLDTQYF. As DNA, the CDR3 is TGCGCCAGCAGCTTGACTAGCTTGGATACGCAGTATTTT.

This rearrangement joins TRBV27 to TRBJ2-1; TRBD2 matches at 8 bases. Germline V gene data show CDR1 as MNHEY and CDR2 as SMNVEV (reference sequence). V lost 4 bases and J lost 3; bases outside the gene matches: 2. The CDR3 sequence is 14 residues long. This chain's CDR3 is CASSSGLVYNEQFF. The CDR3 DNA sequence: TGTGCCAGCAGTTCGGGACTAGTCTACAATGAGCAGTTCTTC.

CDR3 DNA: TGTGCCAGCAGCCCCCCCGGGACTCCTCGGGAGCAGTTCTTC. Translation: CASSPPGTPREQFF. The chain employs TRBV6-2 or TRBV6-3 and TRBJ2-1; D perhaps matches TRBD2 (6 bases). The CDR3 consists of 14 residues. Deletions cut 6 bases from V and 10 bases from J, with 19 bases between. Germline V CDR1 and CDR2: MNHEY, SVGEGT.

This chain's CDR3 is CASSYQGTGELFF. The CDR3, as DNA: TGTGCCAGCAGCTACCAGGGGACCGGGGAGCTGTTTTTT. The J gene is TRBJ2-2, the V gene TRBV5-6; TRBD1 is a possible D gene (6 bases). The ends were cut back, 3 bases at V and 5 bases at J, with 8 bases in the middle. This CDR3 spans 13 amino acids. The germline CDR1 and CDR2 sequences are SGHDT and YYEEEE.

This clone was seen more than once but under ten times. The V gene is TRBV7-9, the J gene TRBJ1-1; 8 bases align to TRBD1. There are 15 residues in the CDR3. The ends lost 5 bases at V and 1 base at J; junction bases unmatched: 6. Germline CDR1 is SEHNR and CDR2 is FQNEAQ (reference sequence). This CDR3 reads CASSHWTGWNTEAFF. CDR3 DNA: TGTGCCAGCAGCCATTGGACAGGGTGGAACACTGAAGCTTTCTTT.

CDR3 sequence: CASSEVRVGGGAGGELFF. In nucleotides, the CDR3 is TGTGCCAGCAGTGAAGTAAGAGTTGGCGGGGGGGCCGGCGGGGAGCTGTTTTTT. The chain combines TRBV2 with TRBJ2-2; 9 bases agree with TRBD2. Germline loops: CDR1 SNHLY, CDR2 FYNNEI. Germline trimming cut 1 base from V and 7 bases from J; bases unmatched to any gene: 13. CDR3 length: 18 amino acids. Using reference TRBV2 and TRBJ2-2 for the parts outside the CDR3, the full variable domain is EPEVTQTPSHQVTQMGQEVILRCVPISNHLYFYWYRQILGQKVEFLVSFYNNEISEKSEIFDDQFSVERPDGSNFTLKIRSTKLEDSAMYFCASSEVRVGGGAGGELFFGEGSRLTVL.

This chain joins TRBV5-4 and TRBJ1-6, with 7 bases identical to TRBD1. Per the germline V gene, CDR1 is SGHNT and CDR2 is YYREEE (reference sequence). This CDR3 contains 16 residues. V was pared by 5 bases and J by 0 bases, with 5 bases of the junction left unmatched. The CDR3 sequence is CASRLRDSSYNSPLHF. In DNA form, the CDR3 reads TGTGCCAGCAGACTCCGGGACAGCTCCTATAATTCACCCCTCCACTTT.

This clone has a handful of counts. The chain recombines TRBV2 with TRBJ1-3; no definite D call. V lost 7 bases and J lost 0, with 13 bases in between. The CDR3 spans 15 residues. Germline V gene sequence: CDR1 SNHLY, CDR2 FYNNEI. This CDR3 is CASTPIPSSGNTIYF. In DNA, the CDR3 is TGTGCCAGCACCCCCATCCCCAGCTCTGGAAACACCATATATTTT.

In nucleotides, the CDR3 is TGTGCCAGTAGCCGGGACACGAGCTCCTACGAGCAGTACTTC. Translated: CASSRDTSSYEQYF. The chain recombines TRBV19 with TRBJ2-7; maybe TRBD1 (6 bases). Germline V gene lookup returns CDR1 LNHDA and CDR2 SQIVND (reference sequence). The CDR3 sequence is 14 residues long. The ends were cut back, 6 bases at V and 0 bases at J, with 12 bases in the middle. Drawing the rest from reference TRBV19 and TRBJ2-7, the complete variable domain is DGGITQSPKYLFRKEGQNVTLSCEQNLNHDAMYWYRQDPGQGLRLIYYSQIVNDFQKGDIAEGYSVSREKKESFPLTVTSAQKNPTAFYLCASSRDTSSYEQYFGPGTRLTVT.

This clone was picked up one time. J is TRBJ2-7 and V is TRBV19; weak D call: TRBD1 (6 bases). The V and J ends lost 4 bases and 2 bases respectively, with 12 bases between them. Per germline, CDR1 LNHDA and CDR2 SQIVND (reference sequence). This CDR3 spans 14 amino acids. The CDR3, as DNA: TGTGCCAGTAGTACTATGGGACAAGCCTACGAGCAGTACTTC. This encodes CASSTMGQAYEQYF.

This clone occurred a few times. The chain links TRBV4-1 to TRBJ1-5, with a weak D call TRBD1 (6 bases). Trimming pared 4 bases from V and 5 bases from J, leaving 15 bases between. Germline CDR1 and CDR2: MGHRA and YSYEKL. The CDR3 length is 15 residues. The CDR3 sequence is CASSRIQGTDQPQHF. DNA of the CDR3: TGCGCCAGCAGCCGCATACAGGGAACCGATCAGCCCCAGCATTTT.

This chain uses TRBV7-6 with TRBJ2-1; 14 bases align to TRBD2. V shed 3 bases, J shed 4 bases, and the junction held 5 bases outside the gene matches. The CDR3 has 17 residues. The germline CDR1 and CDR2 sequences are SGHVS and FNYEAQ. This chain's CDR3 is CASSFRLAGGEYNEQFF. In nucleotides, the CDR3 is TGTGCCAGCAGCTTCCGACTAGCGGGGGGGGAATACAATGAGCAGTTCTTC.

The V and J genes are TRBV27 and TRBJ1-1; TRBD1 agrees at 7 bases. The CDR3 consists of 11 residues. The V gene end was trimmed by 9 bases and the J gene end by 5 bases; junction bases not matched to a gene: 3. Germline-derived CDR1 and CDR2 are MNHEY and SMNVEV (reference sequence). CDR3 loop: CASNRGTEAFF. CDR3 coding DNA: TGTGCCAGTAACAGGGGAACTGAAGCTTTCTTT.

The sample holds many counts of this clone. Other DNA variants within this sample encode the same CDR3. This sequence joins TRBV20-1 and TRBJ2-7, with 10 bases fitting TRBD2. The CDR3 length is 14 residues. The ends lost 3 bases at V and 2 bases at J; junction bases unmatched: 4. CDR1 DFQATT and CDR2 SNEGSKA come from the germline V gene (reference sequence). The CDR3 sequence: CSASPSGGAYEQYF. Written as DNA, the CDR3 is TGCAGTGCTAGTCCCAGCGGGGGGGCCTACGAGCAGTACTTC.

This chain connects TRBV7-9 to TRBJ2-7, with 7 bases matching TRBD1. CDR1 SEHNR and CDR2 FQNEAQ come from the germline V gene (reference sequence). CDR3 length: 12 residues. Trimming cost V 6 bases and J 5 bases; bases outside gene matches: 4. CDR3 nucleotides: TGTGCCAGCAGAAACCAGGGGGACGAGCAGTACTTC. Translation: CASRNQGDEQYF.

The chain combines TRBV28 with TRBJ2-3; D not resolved. The CDR3 is 13 amino acids. The V gene's germline CDR1 is MDHEN and CDR2 SYDVKM. V was shortened by 3 bases and J by 6 bases, with 10 bases between the two germline ends. CDR3 bases: TGTGCCAGCAGTTTCCTAAGTACCGATACGCAGTATTTT. This sequence encodes CASSFLSTDTQYF.

This clone was counted between two and nine times. The chain joins TRBV6-5 to TRBJ1-2; the D is unclear. This CDR3 is 14 amino acids long. Germline values: CDR1 MNHEY, CDR2 SVGAGI. Trimming removed 0 bases from V and 4 bases from J, with 9 bases in between. The CDR3 DNA follows: TGTGCCAGCAGTTACTCGCGAACAGCCTATGGCTACACCTTC. It translates to CASSYSRTAYGYTF.